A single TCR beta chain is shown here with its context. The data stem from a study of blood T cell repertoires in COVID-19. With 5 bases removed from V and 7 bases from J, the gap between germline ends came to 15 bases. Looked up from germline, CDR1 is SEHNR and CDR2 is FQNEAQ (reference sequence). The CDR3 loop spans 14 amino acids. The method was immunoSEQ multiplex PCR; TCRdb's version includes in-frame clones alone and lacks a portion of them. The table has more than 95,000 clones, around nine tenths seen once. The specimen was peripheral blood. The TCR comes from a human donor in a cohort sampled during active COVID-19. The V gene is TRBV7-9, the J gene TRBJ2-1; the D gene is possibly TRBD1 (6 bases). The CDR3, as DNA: TGTGCCAGCAGCAACAGGGTTTTAGGGAATGAGCAGTTCTTC. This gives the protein CASSNRVLGNEQFF.